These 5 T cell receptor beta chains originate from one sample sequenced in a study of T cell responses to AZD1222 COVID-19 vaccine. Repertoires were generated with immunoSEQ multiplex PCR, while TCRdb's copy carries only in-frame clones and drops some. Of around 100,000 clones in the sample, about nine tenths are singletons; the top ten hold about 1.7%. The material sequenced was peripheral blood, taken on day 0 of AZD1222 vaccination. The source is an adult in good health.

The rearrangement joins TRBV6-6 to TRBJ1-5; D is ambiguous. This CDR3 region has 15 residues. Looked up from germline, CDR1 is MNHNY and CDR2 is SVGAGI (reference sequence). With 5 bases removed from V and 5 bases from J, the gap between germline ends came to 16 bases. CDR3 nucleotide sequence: TGTGCCAGCAGTCCCCGGGCAGGCTACGATCAGCCCCAGCATTTT. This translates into CASSPRAGYDQPQHF.

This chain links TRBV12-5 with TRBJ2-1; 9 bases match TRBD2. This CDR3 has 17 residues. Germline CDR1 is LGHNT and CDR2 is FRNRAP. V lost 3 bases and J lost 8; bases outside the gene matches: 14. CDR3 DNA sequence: TGTGCTAGTGGTTTCAGGGTAGCGGGAGAGATTTTAGATGAGCAGTTCTTC. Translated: CASGFRVAGEILDEQFF.

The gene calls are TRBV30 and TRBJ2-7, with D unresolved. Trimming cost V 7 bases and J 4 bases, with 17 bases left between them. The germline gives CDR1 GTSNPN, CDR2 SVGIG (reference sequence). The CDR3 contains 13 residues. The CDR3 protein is CASHLKEGYEQYF. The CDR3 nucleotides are TGTGCCTCCCACTTGAAAGAAGGTTACGAGCAGTACTTC.

The chain's CDR3 is CASSVLTSGSNPYEQYF. The CDR3 DNA follows: TGTGCCAGCAGTGTGCTGACTAGCGGGAGTAATCCCTACGAGCAGTACTTC. The genes are TRBV2 and TRBJ2-7; 12 nucleotides match TRBD2. Trimming took 4 bases from V and 2 from J; bases not matched to a gene: 9. CDR1 is SNHLY, CDR2 FYNNEI, per germline. This CDR3 has 17 amino acids.

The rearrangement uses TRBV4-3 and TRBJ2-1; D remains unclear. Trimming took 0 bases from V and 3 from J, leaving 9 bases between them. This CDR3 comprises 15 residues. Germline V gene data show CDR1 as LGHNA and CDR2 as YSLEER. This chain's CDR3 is CASSQDSGSYNEQFF. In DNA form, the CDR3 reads TGCGCCAGCAGCCAAGATTCGGGTAGCTACAATGAGCAGTTCTTC.